The 17 T cell receptor beta chains in this list originate from one sample, sequenced in a study of blood T cell repertoires in COVID-19. Profiled with immunoSEQ multiplex PCR; TCRdb holds only in-frame clones, not every one. The sample yields some 250,000 clones, 85% to 90% seen once. Material: peripheral blood. The receptors derive from a woman in her thirties or forties who had recovered from COVID-19.

The rearrangement uses TRBV5-4 and TRBJ2-5; 8 bases are shared with TRBD1. CDR3 length: 15 amino acids. The V segment lost 0 bases and the J segment 3 bases; nucleotides outside the gene matches: 4. Germline values: CDR1 SGHNT, CDR2 YYREEE (reference sequence). CDR3 sequence (DNA): TGTGCCAGCAGCTTGGATCCAGGGGGCGAAGAGACCCAGTACTTC. It is translated as CASSLDPGGEETQYF.

The chain joins TRBV19 to TRBJ2-3, with D perhaps matching TRBD1 (5 bases). Trimming removed 4 bases from V and 4 bases from J, with 9 bases in between. This CDR3 region has 13 residues. The germline V gene has CDR1 LNHDA and CDR2 SQIVND (reference sequence). In nucleotides, the CDR3 is TGTGCCAGTAGTAGGGGCCGTCCAGATACGCAGTATTTT. It encodes CASSRGRPDTQYF.

This clone was recorded a few times. The chain uses TRBV7-9 and TRBJ2-7; D gene unclear. V shed 5 bases and J shed 3 bases, with 14 bases lying between them. The germline gives CDR1 SEHNR, CDR2 FQNEAQ (reference sequence). The CDR3 covers 14 residues. CDR3 nucleotides: TGTGCCAGCAGCCAACAATTCCCGGGCTACGAGCAGTACTTC. Its protein is CASSQQFPGYEQYF. The full variable domain, rest sourced from reference TRBV7-9 and TRBJ2-7, is DTGVSQNPRHKITKRGQNVTFRCDPISEHNRLYWYRQTLGQGPEFLTYFQNEAQLEKSRLLSDRFSAERPKGSFSTLEIQRTEQGDSAMYLCASSQQFPGYEQYFGPGTRLTVT.

The chain carries TRBV7-9 and TRBJ1-1, with D possibly being TRBD1 (5 bases). This CDR3 spans 13 amino acids. Trimming shortened V by 10 bases and J by 1 base, and 13 bases separated the two germline ends. Per germline, CDR1 SEHNR and CDR2 FQNEAQ (reference sequence). The CDR3 region has the DNA TGTGCCAACCGCAGGGTCGCGAACACTGAAGCTTTCTTT. Protein: CANRRVANTEAFF.

The rearrangement links TRBV7-3 to TRBJ2-3; D is perhaps TRBD2 (6 bases). V lost 3 bases to trimming and J lost 4 bases, with 11 bases between them. The CDR3 covers 14 residues. CDR1 and CDR2 from the germline V gene are SGHTA and FQGTGA. For the CDR3, the DNA is TGTGCCAGCAGCTTGGGCGGGGCCCCAGATACGCAGTATTTT. Translated, it gives CASSLGGAPDTQYF.

This chain uses TRBV2 with TRBJ2-1, with a weak D call TRBD1 (7 bases). The CDR3 is made up of 15 amino acids. In germline, CDR1 is SNHLY, CDR2 FYNNEI. The V and J ends lost 3 bases and 4 bases respectively, with 13 bases between them. CDR3 loop: CASSEQSGGYNEQFF. CDR3 nucleotide sequence: TGTGCCAGCAGTGAGCAGTCAGGGGGGTACAATGAGCAGTTCTTC.

The gene calls are TRBV7-2 and TRBJ2-1; possibly TRBD2 for D (5 bases). The CDR3 has 13 residues. Per the germline V gene, CDR1 is SGHTA and CDR2 is FQGNSA. V was cut by 5 bases and J by 6 bases, with 11 bases left in between. CDR3 DNA sequence: TGTGCCAGCAGCCCAGGACTTTCCAATGAGCAGTTCTTC. This sequence encodes CASSPGLSNEQFF.

The chain recombines TRBV2 with TRBJ1-5; maybe TRBD1 (5 bases). Trimming stripped 6 bases from V and 3 bases from J, with 15 bases between. There are 15 residues in the CDR3. Germline-derived CDR1 and CDR2 are SNHLY and FYNNEI. The CDR3 sequence: CASRQRRGTNQPQHF. The CDR3 coding sequence is TGTGCCAGCAGACAGAGAAGGGGCACCAATCAGCCCCAGCATTTT.

The chain has TRBV23-1 and TRBJ1-1; maybe TRBD1 (6 bases). TRBV23-1 is noted as an ORF with a role that remains uncertain. V lost 2 bases to trimming and J lost 2 bases, with 15 bases between them. The CDR3 loop spans 16 amino acids. DNA for the CDR3: TGCGCCAGCAGTCAACGAGCAGGGGTGGCAAACACTGAAGCTTTCTTT. Amino acid sequence: CASSQRAGVANTEAFF.

For this clone: The junction differs from germline at one of its ends, possibly a read error. The rearrangement links TRBV14 to TRBJ2-4; 13 bases map to TRBD2. The germline gives CDR1 SGHDN, CDR2 FVKESK. The CDR3 length is 16 residues. The CDR3 bases are TGTGCCAACAGCCCCACTAGCGGGAGGGCCAGGGACATTCAGTACTTC. Translated: CANSPTSGRARDIQYF.

This sequence joins TRBV30 and TRBJ1-1, with no clear D. V was trimmed by 2 bases and J by 6 bases, leaving 7 bases between them. This CDR3 comprises 11 residues. Germline values: CDR1 GTSNPN, CDR2 SVGIG (reference sequence). CDR3 coding DNA: TGTGCCTGGAGTCCTTCCCCTGAAGCTTTCTTT. Its translation is CAWSPSPEAFF.

V gene TRBV19 combines with J gene TRBJ2-2; TRBD2 matches at 7 bases. CDR1 and CDR2 (germline): LNHDA, SQIVND (reference sequence). V dropped 7 bases and J dropped 5; count of bases not matched to a gene: 7. The CDR3 spans 14 residues. The CDR3 loop reads CASTLSGGTGELFF. CDR3 DNA: TGTGCCAGTACCCTATCCGGGGGGACCGGGGAGCTGTTTTTT.

The V gene is TRBV7-9, the J gene TRBJ1-5, with 7 bases fitting TRBD1. The CDR3 contains 12 residues. Trimming at V came to 11 bases and at J to 2 bases, leaving 3 bases not matched to a gene. Germline loops: CDR1 SEHNR, CDR2 FQNEAQ (reference sequence). The CDR3 nucleotides are TGTGCCGGAGGGACAGGCAATCAGCCCCAGCATTTT. This gives the protein CAGGTGNQPQHF.

This chain joins TRBV28 and TRBJ1-5; D possibly corresponds to TRBD1 (5 bases). Trimming removed 1 base from V and 2 bases from J, with 12 bases in between. The CDR3 extends over 16 amino acids. Germline-derived CDR1 and CDR2 are MDHEN and SYDVKM. The CDR3 nucleotides read TGTGCCAGCAGTTTATTTGGGGGGTACGGCAATCAGCCCCAGCATTTT. Protein sequence: CASSLFGGYGNQPQHF.

This sequence joins TRBV5-1 and TRBJ2-6; no clear D gene. The CDR3 runs 15 residues. The germline CDR1 and CDR2 sequences are SGHRS and YFSETQ. The V end was cut by 5 bases, the J end by 0 bases, with 9 bases between. The CDR3 here is CASRRNPSGANVLTF. CDR3 nucleotide sequence: TGCGCCAGCAGGAGAAACCCCTCTGGGGCCAACGTCCTGACTTTC.

This rearrangement joins TRBV25-1 to TRBJ1-2; possibly TRBD1 for D (5 bases). The V and J ends lost 6 bases and 6 bases respectively, with 20 bases between them. The CDR3 contains 15 residues. Germline V lookup: CDR1 MGHDK, CDR2 SYGVNS. CDR3: CASSPLGPNPNGYTF. In DNA form, the CDR3 reads TGTGCCAGCAGCCCTCTGGGGCCCAACCCGAATGGCTACACCTTC.

The chain uses TRBV4-2 and TRBJ2-7; tentative D call: TRBD1 (5 bases). CDR3 length: 14 amino acids. V shed 1 base and J shed 3 bases, with 10 bases lying between them. Germline loops: CDR1 LGHNA, CDR2 YNFKEQ. The CDR3 DNA follows: TGTGCCAGCAGCCAAGCCGCGCAGGGCTACGAGCAGTACTTC. Amino acid sequence: CASSQAAQGYEQYF.